The source of this T cell receptor (beta chain) is a study of cytomegalovirus exposure and HLA in healthy donors. Study background: Among about 179 million T cells, an earlier analysis found 120 million or so unique TCR beta sequences. Inside one of the first data releases sat some 93 million unique TCRs taken from HLA-typed donors. Regarding the study as a whole: Later analysis found that TCR beta chains associated with HLA were more clonally expanded than other, equally common chains.

In the PCR, 60 Vbeta and 13 Jbeta primers were used. This table comes from immunoSEQ multiplex PCR, and its TCRdb copy is limited to in-frame clones, with some not included. The sample has some 180,000 clones, around 80% seen once. As to this clone: Antigen unknown.

Germline V gene lookup returns CDR1 MDHEN and CDR2 SYDVKM. This CDR3 contains 13 residues. With 8 bases removed from V and 3 bases from J, the gap between germline ends came to 11 bases. The clonotype comes from a man between 18 and 29 years old in good health and CMV-seronegative. The sample consisted of PBMCs. The chain links TRBV28 to TRBJ2-1, with a tentative D call TRBD1 (6 bases). The CDR3 loop reads CASLGGRYNEQFF. CDR3 nucleotide sequence: TGTGCCAGCCTAGGGGGTCGCTACAATGAGCAGTTCTTC.